A single T cell receptor (beta chain) is shown here with its context. Its antigen is not identified. At least 5.5 micrograms of total RNA were extracted per sample. The data originate from a study of blood T cells in healthy people across ages. Study at large: Per two T cells, about one barcoded beta molecule was captured through template switching. Study-level points and caveats: Significant beta diversity loss was already apparent by age approximately 38, declining roughly linearly.

V shed 5 bases, J shed 5 bases, and the junction held 12 bases outside the gene matches. The CDR3 is 15 amino acids. Then a second PCR, running roughly 6 to 12 cycles, was carried out with a sample-barcoded 5' primer and a J-beta primer mix. Each of the cDNA molecules was tagged by a template-switch adaptor with 12 random nucleotides. TCRdb reprocessed the 5' RACE reads via MiXCR and lists one record per CDR3 protein. The sample records roughly 1.7 million distinct CDR3 sequences, roughly a third being singletons. The chain combines TRBV12-3 or TRBV12-4 with TRBJ2-7, with 7 bases lining up with TRBD2. This receptor was taken from a woman aged 25 to 39 in good health. Sequencing used blood. CDR3 in amino acids: CASSTLGGRSNEQYF. CDR3 in DNA: TGTGCCAGCAGTACCCTCGGCGGGAGAAGCAACGAGCAGTACTTC.